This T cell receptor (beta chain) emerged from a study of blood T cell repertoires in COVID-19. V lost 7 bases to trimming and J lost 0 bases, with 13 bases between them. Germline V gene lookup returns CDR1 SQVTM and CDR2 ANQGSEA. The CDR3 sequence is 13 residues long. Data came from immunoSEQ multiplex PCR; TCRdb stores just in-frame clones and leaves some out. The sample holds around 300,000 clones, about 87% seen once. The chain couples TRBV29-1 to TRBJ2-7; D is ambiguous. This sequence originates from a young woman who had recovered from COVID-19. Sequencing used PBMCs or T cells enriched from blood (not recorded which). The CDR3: CSAWSPVSYEQYF. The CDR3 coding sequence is TGCAGCGCCTGGAGCCCAGTCTCCTACGAGCAGTACTTC.